These 24 T cell receptor beta chains were all obtained from the same sample, sequenced in a study of CD8+CD57+ T cells in acquired aplastic anemia. TCR beta VDJ and CDR3 were profiled, and genomic DNA was the template. TCRdb used MiXCR to reprocess the reads, holding one entry per CDR3 protein. The sample records about 130,000 distinct CDR3 sequences, approximately 41% being singletons. Sequenced input: sorted CD4+, CD8+, or CD8+CD57+ T cells (not recorded which) from PBMCs. The receptors here all came from a human donor in good health, serving as a control.

The CDR3 region has the DNA TGTGCCAGCAGCCCTCGGACAGGGGGGACCGGGGAGCTGTTTTTT. Translating it yields CASSPRTGGTGELFF. The rearrangement joins TRBV7-2 to TRBJ2-2; 10 nucleotides line up with TRBD1. This CDR3 is built from 15 residues. Per germline, CDR1 SGHTA and CDR2 FQGNSA. V dropped 5 bases and J dropped 5; count of bases not matched to a gene: 5.

Comments on this clonotype: A read error may be the cause here, since a much bigger clone is one base away. The V call is TRBV5-1, the J call TRBJ1-1; TRBD1 agrees at 9 bases. Germline-derived CDR1 and CDR2 are SGHRS and YFSETQ. The CDR3 is 16 residues long. The CDR3, as DNA: TGCGCCAGCAGCGGCCGGGACAGGGCTCGGAACACTGAAGCTTCCTTT. Protein product: CASSGRDRARNTEASF. The variable domain in full, completed from reference TRBV5-1 and TRBJ1-1, reads KAGVTQTPRYLIKTRGQQVTLSCSPISGHRSVSWYQQTPGQGLQFLFEYFSETQRNKGNFPGRFSGRQFSNSRSEMNVSTLELGDSALYLCASSGRDRARNTEASFGQGTRLTVV.

There are many counts of this clonotype. The rearrangement joins TRBV20-1 to TRBJ2-3; D unresolved. The germline gives CDR1 DFQATT, CDR2 SNEGSKA (reference sequence). The V gene lost 6 bases and the J gene lost 6 bases, with 7 bases spanning the gap. The CDR3 is made up of 10 amino acids. The CDR3 spells CSAPADTQYF. The CDR3 coding sequence is TGCAGTGCCCCCGCGGATACGCAGTATTTT.

The chain combines TRBV3-1 with TRBJ2-2, with D unclear. The germline V and J ends were trimmed by 7 bases and 6 bases, with 9 bases remaining between them. Germline V lookup: CDR1 LGHDT, CDR2 YNNKEL (reference sequence). The CDR3 extends over 12 amino acids. Here the CDR3 DNA reads TGTGCCAGCACCACAAGGCCCGGGGAGCTGTTTTTT. Translated: CASTTRPGELFF.

This clonotype came up many times. This chain uses TRBV20-1 with TRBJ1-2, with D possibly being TRBD1 (6 bases). Trimming removed 6 bases from V and 1 base from J, with 15 bases in between. Per germline, CDR1 DFQATT and CDR2 SNEGSKA (reference sequence). This CDR3 comprises 14 residues. The DNA of the CDR3 is TGCAGTGCCAGGGACACCCGAATTAACTATGGCTACACCTTC. It codes for CSARDTRINYGYTF.

The sample holds many counts of this clonotype. This chain uses TRBV6-1 with TRBJ2-7; the D gene could be TRBD1 or TRBD2 (5 bases each). Trimming took 5 bases from V and 6 from J, leaving 14 bases between them. Germline V lookup: CDR1 MNHNS, CDR2 SASEGT. This CDR3 contains 13 residues. The CDR3 here is CASSTLPGLEQYF. For the CDR3, the DNA is TGTGCCAGCAGTACGCTTCCGGGGCTCGAGCAGTACTTC.

This clonotype appeared many times. The chain has TRBV10-1 and TRBJ1-6; D remains ambiguous. Germline CDR1 WNHNN, CDR2 SYGVQD (reference sequence). This CDR3 is 14 amino acids long. Trimming shortened V by 2 bases and J by 7 bases, and 9 bases separated the two germline ends. CDR3 residues: CASSEGSANSPLHF. CDR3 bases: TGCGCCAGCAGTGAGGGTTCAGCGAATTCACCCCTCCACTTT.

This clonotype has just one count. This chain connects TRBV2 to TRBJ2-3, with TRBD1 identical over 11 bases. Per the germline V gene, CDR1 is SNHLY and CDR2 is FYNNEI. This CDR3 comprises 14 residues. V lost 7 bases, J lost 4 bases, and 4 bases stayed unmatched. CDR3: CASTGQGASDTQYF. DNA of the CDR3: TGTGCCAGCACCGGACAGGGGGCGTCAGATACGCAGTATTTT.

Remarks on this clonotype: A much more abundant neighbour one base away suggests this may be a read error. The gene calls are TRBV7-9 and TRBJ1-2, with D unclear. V was clipped by 5 bases and J by 3 bases, with 10 bases between them. Germline-derived CDR1 and CDR2 are SEHNR and FQNEAQ (reference sequence). CDR3 length: 13 residues. This chain's CDR3 is CASSPRLDYGYTF. CDR3 sequence (DNA): TGTGCCAGCAGCCCACGGCTTGACTATGGCTACACCTTC. Full variable domain (rest looked up from reference TRBV7-9 and TRBJ1-2): DTGVSQNPRHKITKRGQNVTFRCDPISEHNRLYWYRQTLGQGPEFLTYFQNEAQLEKSRLLSDRFSAERPKGSFSTLEIQRTEQGDSAMYLCASSPRLDYGYTFGSGTRLTVV.

This clonotype occurred many times. The chain couples TRBV5-1 to TRBJ2-2, with 8 bases aligning to TRBD1. CDR1 is SGHRS, CDR2 YFSETQ, per germline. This CDR3 has 15 amino acids. V shed 4 bases, J shed 7 bases, and the junction held 9 bases outside the gene matches. The CDR3 DNA sequence: TGCGCCAGCAGCCAAGAAGGACAGGGCTTCGGGGAGCTGTTTTTT. As protein: CASSQEGQGFGELFF.

The rearrangement links TRBV15 to TRBJ2-7, with D uncertain. The germline V gene has CDR1 LNHNV and CDR2 YYDKDF (reference sequence). This CDR3 has 12 residues. With 3 bases removed from V and 1 base from J, the gap between germline ends came to 4 bases. For the CDR3, the DNA is TGTGCCACCAGCAGTCCTTCCTACGAGCAGTACTTC. Protein: CATSSPSYEQYF.

The gene calls are TRBV9 and TRBJ1-6, with 7 bases matching TRBD1. CDR1 is SGDLS and CDR2 is YYNGEE in the germline V gene. The CDR3 totals 15 residues. V shed 0 bases and J 8 bases; nucleotides not matched to a gene: 5. The DNA for the CDR3 is TGTGCCAGCAGCGTAGGACAGGGCGGTGATTCACCCCTCCACTTT. Protein: CASSVGQGGDSPLHF.

This clonotype appeared a few times. The V call is TRBV6-1, the J call TRBJ1-1; the D is unclear. Germline values: CDR1 MNHNS, CDR2 SASEGT. Trimming took 5 bases from V and 0 from J, leaving 7 bases between them. There are 13 residues in the CDR3. The CDR3 sequence is CASSTRLNTEAFF. As DNA, the CDR3 is TGTGCCAGCAGTACTCGGTTGAACACTGAAGCTTTCTTT.

This clonotype appeared a few times. The chain couples TRBV9 to TRBJ1-1; D is unclear. The germline CDR1 and CDR2 sequences are SGDLS and YYNGEE. The CDR3 has 16 amino acids. The V gene lost 7 bases and the J gene lost 0 bases, with 19 bases spanning the gap. CDR3: CASLPPLAGMNTEAFF. The CDR3 nucleotides read TGTGCCAGCTTACCACCGTTAGCGGGAATGAACACTGAAGCTTTCTTT.

This clonotype was seen repeatedly, ten times or more. V gene TRBV15 combines with J gene TRBJ1-1; no definite D call. Per the germline V gene, CDR1 is LNHNV and CDR2 is YYDKDF (reference sequence). The ends were cut back, 3 bases at V and 2 bases at J, with 13 bases in the middle. The CDR3 has 15 amino acids. CDR3 in amino acids: CATSSRETGNTEAFF. CDR3 nucleotide sequence: TGTGCCACCAGCAGCCGTGAGACGGGAAACACTGAAGCTTTCTTT.

The chain employs TRBV10-2 and TRBJ2-2; 7 bases are shared with TRBD1. The CDR3 totals 15 residues. Per the germline V gene, CDR1 is WSHSY and CDR2 is SAAADI. The junction had 3 bases not matched to a gene; V was cut back by 5 bases and J by 0 bases. The CDR3 region has the DNA TGCGCCAGCAGTAGGGACAGCGCGAACACCGGGGAGCTGTTTTTT. This gives the protein CASSRDSANTGELFF.

The gene calls are TRBV10-3 and TRBJ2-1; D possibly corresponds to TRBD2 (9 bases). Germline V gene data show CDR1 as ENHRY and CDR2 as SYGVKD. The CDR3 has 15 amino acids. Trimming removed 8 bases at V and 6 bases at J, with 20 bases between. CDR3 in DNA: TGTGCCATCCTCTGGACAGGGCGGGAGGGCAATGAGCAGTTCTTC. It is translated as CAILWTGREGNEQFF.

The chain has TRBV7-2 and TRBJ1-2; D gene ambiguous. CDR3 size: 13 residues. Germline V CDR1 and CDR2: SGHTA, FQGNSA. The V and J ends lost 5 bases and 2 bases respectively, with 9 bases between them. CDR3 in amino acids: CASSQDLNYGYTF. The DNA for the CDR3 is TGTGCCAGCAGCCAGGACTTGAACTATGGCTACACCTTC.

The V gene is TRBV27, the J gene TRBJ1-5; D gene unclear. The CDR3 is 14 amino acids. V lost 6 bases and J lost 6, with 15 bases in between. Per the germline V gene, CDR1 is MNHEY and CDR2 is SMNVEV (reference sequence). CDR3 bases: TGTGCCAGCAGGATGTCTGGTGCTTTTCAGCCCCAGCATTTT. This encodes CASRMSGAFQPQHF.

The chain employs TRBV12-3 or TRBV12-4 and TRBJ2-7, with 8 bases lining up with TRBD1. V dropped 6 bases and J dropped 7; count of bases not matched to a gene: 17. The CDR3 contains 16 residues. The CDR3 DNA follows: TGTGCCAGCAGGCATAAAACAGGGGGTTACTTTGATGAGCAGTACTTC. This translates into CASRHKTGGYFDEQYF.

This clonotype came up many times. The chain has TRBV9 and TRBJ1-2; 7 positions agree with TRBD1. After removal of 4 bases from V and 9 bases from J, the junction contained 12 bases not matched to a gene. This CDR3 has 14 amino acids. In germline, CDR1 is SGDLS, CDR2 YYNGEE. The CDR3 sequence is CASSRARTGDSYTF. CDR3 DNA: TGTGCCAGCAGCCGAGCCCGGACAGGTGACAGCTACACCTTC.

CDR3 residues: CASSPSGGPTYNEQFF. The CDR3 bases are TGTGCCAGCAGTCCAAGTGGGGGACCCACCTACAATGAGCAGTTCTTC. The chain is built from TRBV6-1 and TRBJ2-1; tentatively, D is TRBD1 or TRBD2 (5 bases each). V was trimmed by 5 bases and J by 2 bases, leaving 16 bases between them. The CDR3 has 16 amino acids. Germline V gene lookup returns CDR1 MNHNS and CDR2 SASEGT.

The chain has TRBV25-1 and TRBJ2-5; 8 bases are a match to TRBD2. Germline V lookup: CDR1 MGHDK, CDR2 SYGVNS. The length of the CDR3 is 16 residues. V was clipped by 11 bases and J by 2 bases; unmatched bases: 16. The DNA of the CDR3 is TGTGCCCGAACGGCGCGGGGGGCGGGCCTACAAGAGACCCAGTACTTC. Its translation: CARTARGAGLQETQYF.

Ten or more counts support this clonotype. J is TRBJ1-6 and V is TRBV5-6; D may be TRBD1 (5 bases). With 0 bases removed from V and 4 bases from J, the gap between germline ends came to 11 bases. The CDR3 extends over 16 amino acids. CDR1 and CDR2 from the germline V gene are SGHDT and YYEEEE. CDR3 sequence (DNA): TGTGCCAGCAGCTTGGCAGGGCCAGTTTATAATTCACCCCTCCACTTT. Translating gives CASSLAGPVYNSPLHF. Supplemented by reference TRBV5-6 and TRBJ1-6, the full variable domain reads DAGVTQSPTHLIKTRGQQVTLRCSPKSGHDTVSWYQQALGQGPQFIFQYYEEEERQRGNFPDRFSGHQFPNYSSELNVNALLLGDSALYLCASSLAGPVYNSPLHFGNGTRLTVT.